The 24 T cell receptor beta chains presented below share a single source sample, sequenced in a study of shared clonotypes between healthy human individuals. This table comes from immunoSEQ multiplex PCR, and its TCRdb copy is limited to in-frame clones, with some not included. The sample lists about 2.3 million clones, 85% to 95% occurring once. Sequenced material: naive CD4+ T cells from PBMCs. Subset defined: CD45RA+ positively selected. Every receptor here comes from a young man in good health. Some clones in this sample may be carry-over from other donors' samples.

The chain carries TRBV7-8 and TRBJ2-5, with unresolved D. V was pared by 0 bases and J by 7 bases, with 12 bases between. Germline values: CDR1 SGHVS, CDR2 FQNEAQ. CDR3 size: 14 residues. CDR3 region: CASSLANPGGTQYF. DNA of the CDR3: TGTGCCAGCAGCTTAGCGAATCCCGGTGGGACCCAGTACTTC.

The chain carries TRBV9 and TRBJ1-2, with D hard to call. The CDR3 is 15 residues long. V gave up 0 bases and J gave up 0 bases, with 9 bases separating them. Germline-derived CDR1 and CDR2 are SGDLS and YYNGEE. CDR3 nucleotides: TGTGCCAGCAGCGTAGGCGGGCGACCTAACTATGGCTACACCTTC. Translation gives CASSVGGRPNYGYTF.

The CDR3 is CASSSTGTTPKQYF. CDR3 sequence (DNA): TGTGCCAGCAGTAGTACCGGGACTACCCCAAAGCAGTACTTC. The chain employs TRBV28 and TRBJ2-7, with 7 bases identical to TRBD2. Trimming took 5 bases from V and 8 from J; bases not matched to a gene: 12. Germline CDR1 is MDHEN and CDR2 is SYDVKM. This CDR3 has 14 residues.

Only a few counts were recorded for this clone. This chain connects TRBV5-1 to TRBJ2-7; tentative D call: TRBD1 (5 bases). Per the germline V gene, CDR1 is SGHRS and CDR2 is YFSETQ. CDR3 size: 14 residues. Trimming removed 0 bases from V and 0 bases from J, with 7 bases in between. The CDR3 DNA reads as TGCGCCAGCAGCTTGGACAGGATCTCCTACGAGCAGTACTTC. This gives the protein CASSLDRISYEQYF.

V and J are TRBV28 and TRBJ2-5; 7 bases are a match to TRBD2. Trimming cost V 0 bases and J 14 bases; bases outside gene matches: 18. Germline V gene data show CDR1 as MDHEN and CDR2 as SYDVKM. This CDR3 has 16 residues. The CDR3 DNA sequence: TGTGCCAGCAGTTTATGGGGATCAAAGAGTCCTAGCGGAGTTTACTTC. Translating gives CASSLWGSKSPSGVYF.

Comment on this clone: The sample holds other DNA sequences that translate to the same CDR3. The chain joins TRBV5-1 to TRBJ1-5, with 7 bases identical to TRBD1. The CDR3 totals 14 residues. From germline, CDR1 is SGHRS and CDR2 YFSETQ. V lost 1 base to trimming and J lost 2 bases; unmatched junction nucleotides: 0. The CDR3 sequence is CASSLQGGNQPQHF. Here the CDR3 DNA reads TGCGCCAGCAGCTTGCAGGGGGGCAATCAGCCCCAGCATTTT.

This clone showed up just once. CDR3 sequence reads: CASSSPGLAKVHEQFF. The CDR3 bases are TGTGCCAGCAGCTCGCCCGGACTAGCGAAAGTCCATGAGCAGTTCTTC. The chain carries TRBV7-3 and TRBJ2-1; TRBD2 aligns across 9 bases. The CDR3 consists of 16 residues. With V trimmed by 4 bases and J by 8 bases, 12 bases remained unmatched. Germline assignment: CDR1 SGHTA and CDR2 FQGTGA.

The J gene is TRBJ2-3, the V gene TRBV6-1, with 12 bases lining up with TRBD2. This CDR3 comprises 17 residues. V trimming: 3 bases; J trimming: 2 bases; junction bases outside the gene matches: 6. Germline CDR1 MNHNS, CDR2 SASEGT. The CDR3 protein is CASSDGPSGRATDTQYF. In DNA form, the CDR3 reads TGTGCCAGCAGTGATGGGCCTAGCGGGAGGGCCACAGATACGCAGTATTTT.

The chain has TRBV7-9 and TRBJ1-5; 8 bases are shared with TRBD1. V gave up 5 bases and J gave up 5 bases; unmatched junction bases: 5. Germline loops: CDR1 SEHNR, CDR2 FQNEAQ (reference sequence). The CDR3 runs 14 residues. The DNA for the CDR3 is TGTGCCAGCAGCGGACAGGGTTATGATCAGCCCCAGCATTTT. This codes for CASSGQGYDQPQHF.

The chain has TRBV5-1 and TRBJ2-5, with 14 bases lining up with TRBD2. Germline V gene sequence: CDR1 SGHRS, CDR2 YFSETQ. The CDR3 is made up of 16 amino acids. Trimming cost V 7 bases and J 5 bases; bases outside gene matches: 10. CDR3 protein: CASGRLAGGVGETQYF. Here the CDR3 DNA reads TGCGCCAGCGGCAGACTAGCGGGAGGGGTGGGGGAGACCCAGTACTTC.

This chain joins TRBV6-1 and TRBJ2-5; D not certain. Deletions cut 3 bases from V and 7 bases from J, with 0 bases between. Germline CDR1 reads MNHNS; CDR2 reads SASEGT. The CDR3 totals 9 residues. CDR3 DNA: TGTGCCAGCAGTGAGACCCAGTACTTC. Protein: CASSETQYF.

DNA of the CDR3: TGTGCCAGCAGCCCATTCAACAGGGCCTTTAATGAAAAACTGTTTTTT. It yields the protein CASSPFNRAFNEKLFF. This chain uses TRBV11-2 with TRBJ1-4; TRBD1 might be the D (6 bases). The CDR3 consists of 16 residues. Germline CDR1 SGHAT, CDR2 FQNNGV. V shed 5 bases and J shed 4 bases, with 17 bases lying between them.

This chain links TRBV5-1 with TRBJ2-5; the match to TRBD2 covers 14 bases. The CDR3 runs 15 residues. CDR1 is SGHRS, CDR2 YFSETQ, per germline. Losses at the gene ends were 4 bases for V and 6 bases for J; bases not matched to a gene: 5. Here the CDR3 DNA reads TGCGCCAGCAGCCCGGGACTAGCGGGAGAGCAGACCCAGTACTTC. Its translation is CASSPGLAGEQTQYF.

This chain uses TRBV19 with TRBJ2-7; D is undetermined. The CDR3 spans 14 residues. CDR1 is LNHDA and CDR2 is SQIVND in the germline V gene (reference sequence). The ends were cut back, 1 base at V and 1 base at J, with 8 bases in the middle. This CDR3 reads CASSIVFGSYEQYF. The DNA of the CDR3 is TGTGCCAGTAGTATAGTCTTCGGGTCCTACGAGCAGTACTTC.

This clone was detected only once. Other DNA sequences of this sample code for an identical CDR3. The chain links TRBV7-2 to TRBJ2-7; D uncertain. V dropped 3 bases and J dropped 2 bases, with 5 bases sitting between them. From germline, CDR1 is SGHTA and CDR2 FQGNSA. CDR3 size: 12 residues. The DNA for the CDR3 is TGTGCCAGCAGCTTTTCGCCCTACGAGCAGTACTTC. Protein product: CASSFSPYEQYF.

This clone appeared a single time. The chain uses TRBV6-5 and TRBJ1-2; TRBD1 matches 8 bases. The CDR3 is made up of 13 amino acids. The V gene's germline CDR1 is MNHEY and CDR2 SVGAGI. V shed 5 bases and J 4 bases; nucleotides not matched to a gene: 3. In nucleotides, the CDR3 is TGTGCCAGCAGTCCGACAGGGGCCTATGGCTACACCTTC. Translating it yields CASSPTGAYGYTF.

The V gene is TRBV7-9, the J gene TRBJ2-3; 9 bases agree with TRBD2. This CDR3 spans 16 amino acids. V was pared by 3 bases and J by 1 base, with 5 bases of the junction left unmatched. Germline lookup yields CDR1 SEHNR and CDR2 FQNEAQ (reference sequence). CDR3: CASSLLAGPGTDTQYF. CDR3 bases: TGTGCCAGCAGCTTGCTAGCGGGACCCGGCACAGATACGCAGTATTTT.

The chain uses TRBV18 and TRBJ1-1, with D uncertain. This CDR3 is built from 16 residues. The germline gives CDR1 KGHSH, CDR2 LQKENI. V was trimmed by 1 base and J by 3 bases, leaving 15 bases between them. This CDR3 reads CASSPLGRLGDTEAFF. The CDR3 region has the DNA TGTGCCAGCTCACCACTGGGTAGGCTTGGGGACACTGAAGCTTTCTTT. Filled out from reference TRBV18 and TRBJ1-1, the complete variable domain reads NAGVMQNPRHLVRRRGQEARLRCSPMKGHSHVYWYRQLPEEGLKFMVYLQKENIIDESGMPKERFSAEFPKEGPSILRIQQVVRGDSAAYFCASSPLGRLGDTEAFFGQGTRLTVV.

V is TRBV7-9 and J is TRBJ1-1; tentative D call: TRBD1 (5 bases). V lost 5 bases, J lost 2 bases, and 12 bases lay in between. The CDR3 loop spans 14 amino acids. The germline CDR1 and CDR2 sequences are SEHNR and FQNEAQ (reference sequence). CDR3 loop: CASSPRRTNTEAFF. CDR3 sequence (DNA): TGTGCCAGCAGCCCCAGACGGACAAACACTGAAGCTTTCTTT.

The chain employs TRBV7-9 and TRBJ2-2; D is uncertain. Germline V gives CDR1 SEHNR, CDR2 FQNEAQ (reference sequence). This CDR3 contains 15 residues. V was cut by 3 bases and J by 2 bases, with 10 bases left in between. The CDR3 nucleotides read TGTGCCAGCAGCTTGAGGACGGACAACACCGGGGAGCTGTTTTTT. Translation gives CASSLRTDNTGELFF.

The chain is built from TRBV6-5 and TRBJ2-7; D may be TRBD1 or TRBD2 (5 bases each). This CDR3 spans 14 amino acids. Trimming took off 4 bases at V and 9 bases at J, with 19 bases between the two ends. CDR1 MNHEY and CDR2 SVGAGI come from the germline V gene. CDR3 sequence reads: CASSWTGTTSGQYF. CDR3 nucleotides: TGTGCCAGCAGTTGGACCGGGACGACGTCCGGGCAGTACTTC.

A remark on this clone: The sample carries other DNA sequences with the same CDR3. The chain carries TRBV5-1 and TRBJ2-2; the D gene could be TRBD1 or TRBD2 (5 bases each). CDR1 and CDR2 (germline): SGHRS, YFSETQ. The CDR3 is made up of 15 amino acids. V lost 4 bases and J 2 bases, leaving 12 bases between the germline ends. CDR3 sequence reads: CASSGGQANTGELFF. Here the CDR3 DNA reads TGCGCCAGCAGCGGAGGACAAGCCAACACCGGGGAGCTGTTTTTT.

The chain has TRBV5-4 and TRBJ2-7, with 9 bases aligning to TRBD1. V was clipped by 4 bases and J by 5 bases; unmatched bases: 4. Germline V gene data show CDR1 as SGHNT and CDR2 as YYREEE (reference sequence). This CDR3 is 13 amino acids long. The CDR3 DNA reads as TGTGCCAGCAGCCAAGACAGGGGGGACGAGCAGTACTTC. The encoded protein is CASSQDRGDEQYF.

In this sample, this clone turned up once. The chain links TRBV9 to TRBJ2-3, with unresolved D. The CDR3 length is 16 residues. The V end lost 0 bases, the J end lost 6 bases, and 17 bases lay between the germline ends. Germline V CDR1 and CDR2: SGDLS, YYNGEE. This CDR3 is CASSVDGRKKTDTQYF. CDR3 DNA: TGTGCCAGCAGCGTAGATGGACGCAAAAAGACCGATACGCAGTATTTT.